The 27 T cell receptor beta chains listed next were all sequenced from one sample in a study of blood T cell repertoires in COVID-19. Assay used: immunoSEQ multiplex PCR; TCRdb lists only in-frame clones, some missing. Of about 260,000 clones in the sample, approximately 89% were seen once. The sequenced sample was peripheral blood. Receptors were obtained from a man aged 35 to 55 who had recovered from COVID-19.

This chain's CDR3 is CASSRLAGVYEQYF. CDR3 DNA: TGTGCCAGTAGTAGACTAGCGGGAGTCTACGAGCAGTACTTC. The chain uses TRBV19 and TRBJ2-7; 12 bases fit TRBD2. Germline V gives CDR1 LNHDA, CDR2 SQIVND (reference sequence). The length of the CDR3 is 14 residues. Unmatched junction bases numbered 1, after V lost 4 bases and J lost 3 bases.

The CDR3 nucleotides are TGCGCCAGCAGCCGGGACTATCATGAGCAGTTCTTC. Translation: CASSRDYHEQFF. The chain employs TRBV5-1 and TRBJ2-1, with 7 bases identical to TRBD2. Trimming cost V 4 bases and J 8 bases; bases outside gene matches: 3. The CDR3 runs to 12 residues. Per germline, CDR1 SGHRS and CDR2 YFSETQ.

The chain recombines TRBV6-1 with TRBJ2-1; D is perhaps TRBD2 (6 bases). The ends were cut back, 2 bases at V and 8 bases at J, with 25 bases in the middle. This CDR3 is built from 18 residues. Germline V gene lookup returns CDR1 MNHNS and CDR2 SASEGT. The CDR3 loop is CASSERAAWGGGLDEQFF. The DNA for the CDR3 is TGTGCCAGCAGTGAAAGGGCTGCGTGGGGAGGCGGGTTAGATGAGCAGTTCTTC.

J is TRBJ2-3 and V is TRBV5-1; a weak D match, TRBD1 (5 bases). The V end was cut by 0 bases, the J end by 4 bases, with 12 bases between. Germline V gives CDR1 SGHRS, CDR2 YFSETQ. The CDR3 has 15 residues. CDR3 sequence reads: CASSLVQGRADTQYF. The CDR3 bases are TGCGCCAGCAGCTTGGTTCAGGGAAGGGCAGATACGCAGTATTTT.

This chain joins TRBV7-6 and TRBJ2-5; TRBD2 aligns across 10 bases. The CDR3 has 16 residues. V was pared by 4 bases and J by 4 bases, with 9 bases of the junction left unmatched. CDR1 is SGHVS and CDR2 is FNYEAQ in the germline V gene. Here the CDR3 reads CASSSGLAETRETQYF. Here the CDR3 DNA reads TGTGCCAGCAGCTCCGGACTAGCGGAGACACGAGAGACCCAGTACTTC.

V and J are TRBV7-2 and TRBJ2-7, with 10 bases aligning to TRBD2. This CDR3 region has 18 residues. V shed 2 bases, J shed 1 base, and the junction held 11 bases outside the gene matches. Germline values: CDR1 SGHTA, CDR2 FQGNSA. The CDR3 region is CASSLRLAGERGSYEQYF. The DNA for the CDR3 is TGTGCCAGCAGCTTAAGGCTAGCGGGAGAGAGGGGATCCTACGAGCAGTACTTC.

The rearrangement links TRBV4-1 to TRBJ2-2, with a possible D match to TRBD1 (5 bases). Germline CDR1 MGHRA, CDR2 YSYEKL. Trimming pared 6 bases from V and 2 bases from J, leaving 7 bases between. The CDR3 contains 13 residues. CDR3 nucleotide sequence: TGCGCCAGCAGGGGGCTCAACACCGGGGAGCTGTTTTTT. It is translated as CASRGLNTGELFF.

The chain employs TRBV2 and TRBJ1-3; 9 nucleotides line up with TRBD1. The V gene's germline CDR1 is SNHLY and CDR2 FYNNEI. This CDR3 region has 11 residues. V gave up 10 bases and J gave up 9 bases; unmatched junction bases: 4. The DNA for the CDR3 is TGTGCCACCCGGACAGGGGTCACCATATATTTT. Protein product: CATRTGVTIYF.

CDR3 in DNA: TGTGCCAGCAGTGAGCTCTATGGCACAGATACGCAGTATTTT. Translation: CASSELYGTDTQYF. The chain joins TRBV2 to TRBJ2-3; D gene unclear. CDR3 length equals 14 residues. The V end lost 3 bases, the J end lost 1 base, and 8 bases lay between the germline ends. CDR1 and CDR2 (germline): SNHLY, FYNNEI.

This CDR3 reads CASSLSGTSGAGAYNEQFF. CDR3 nucleotides: TGCGCCAGCAGCTTGAGTGGGACTAGCGGAGCTGGGGCATACAATGAGCAGTTCTTC. The chain links TRBV5-1 to TRBJ2-1; 11 bases are a match to TRBD2. The CDR3 length is 19 residues. Trimming at V came to 1 base and at J to 4 bases, leaving 13 bases not matched to a gene. CDR1 and CDR2 (germline): SGHRS, YFSETQ.

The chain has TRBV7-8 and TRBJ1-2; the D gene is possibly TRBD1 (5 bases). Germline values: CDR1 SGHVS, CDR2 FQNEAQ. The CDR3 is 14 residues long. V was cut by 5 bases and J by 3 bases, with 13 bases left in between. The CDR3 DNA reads TGTGCCAGCAGCCCGCAATGGGGGGACTATGGCTACACCTTC. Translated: CASSPQWGDYGYTF.

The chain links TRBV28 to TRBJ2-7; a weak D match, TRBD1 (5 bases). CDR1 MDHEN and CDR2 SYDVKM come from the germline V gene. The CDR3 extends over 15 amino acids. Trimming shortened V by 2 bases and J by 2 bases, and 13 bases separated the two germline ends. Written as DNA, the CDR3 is TGTGCCAGCAGTTTAGGGGCAGGCTTGCCCTACGAGCAGTACTTC. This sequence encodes CASSLGAGLPYEQYF.

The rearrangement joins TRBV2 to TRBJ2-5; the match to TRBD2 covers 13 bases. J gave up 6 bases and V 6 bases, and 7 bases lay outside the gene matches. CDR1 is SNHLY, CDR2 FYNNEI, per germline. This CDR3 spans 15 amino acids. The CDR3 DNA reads TGTGCCAGCAGCCCAACTAGCGGGGGGGCTCAGACCCAGTACTTC. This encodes CASSPTSGGAQTQYF.

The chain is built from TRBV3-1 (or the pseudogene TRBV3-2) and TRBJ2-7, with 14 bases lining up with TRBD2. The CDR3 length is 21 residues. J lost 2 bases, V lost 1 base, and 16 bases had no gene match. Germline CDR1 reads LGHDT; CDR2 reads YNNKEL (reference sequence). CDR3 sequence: CASSQVVPGLAGASRPYEQYF. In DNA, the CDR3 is TGTGCCAGCAGCCAAGTCGTCCCGGGACTAGCGGGGGCCTCTCGGCCCTACGAGCAGTACTTC.

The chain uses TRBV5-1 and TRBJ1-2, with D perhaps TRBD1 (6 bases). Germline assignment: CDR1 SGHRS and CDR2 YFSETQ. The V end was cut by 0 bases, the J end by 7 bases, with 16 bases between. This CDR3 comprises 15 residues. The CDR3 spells CASSLAGQTPPGYTF. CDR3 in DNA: TGCGCCAGCAGCTTGGCCGGACAGACCCCGCCTGGCTACACCTTC.

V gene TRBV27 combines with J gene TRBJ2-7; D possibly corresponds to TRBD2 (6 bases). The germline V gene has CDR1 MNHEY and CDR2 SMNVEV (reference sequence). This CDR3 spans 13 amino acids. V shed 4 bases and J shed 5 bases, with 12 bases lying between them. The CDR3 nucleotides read TGTGCCAGCAGTTATGGCGGGGTCAACGAGCAGTACTTC. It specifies CASSYGGVNEQYF.

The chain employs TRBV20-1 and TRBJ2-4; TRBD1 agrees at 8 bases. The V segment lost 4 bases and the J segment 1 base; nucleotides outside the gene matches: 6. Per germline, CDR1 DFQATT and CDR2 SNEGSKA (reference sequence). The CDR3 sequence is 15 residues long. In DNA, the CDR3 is TGCAGTGCTAATGACAGGGGCTACGCCAAAAACATTCAGTACTTC. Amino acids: CSANDRGYAKNIQYF.

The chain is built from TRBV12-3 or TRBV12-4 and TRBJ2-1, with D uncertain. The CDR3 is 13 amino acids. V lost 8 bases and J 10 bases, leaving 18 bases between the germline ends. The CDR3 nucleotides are TGTGCCAGCGGCAATCTCCCTCTGGGCGAGCAGTTCTTC. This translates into CASGNLPLGEQFF.

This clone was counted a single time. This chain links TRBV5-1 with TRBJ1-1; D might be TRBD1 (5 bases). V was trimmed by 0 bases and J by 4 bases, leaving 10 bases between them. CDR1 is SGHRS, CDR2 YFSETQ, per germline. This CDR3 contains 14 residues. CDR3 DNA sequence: TGCGCCAGCAGCTTGGGACAGCTAGGCACTGAAGCTTTCTTT. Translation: CASSLGQLGTEAFF. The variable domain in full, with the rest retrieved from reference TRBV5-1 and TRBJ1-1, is KAGVTQTPRYLIKTRGQQVTLSCSPISGHRSVSWYQQTPGQGLQFLFEYFSETQRNKGNFPGRFSGRQFSNSRSEMNVSTLELGDSALYLCASSLGQLGTEAFFGQGTRLTVV.

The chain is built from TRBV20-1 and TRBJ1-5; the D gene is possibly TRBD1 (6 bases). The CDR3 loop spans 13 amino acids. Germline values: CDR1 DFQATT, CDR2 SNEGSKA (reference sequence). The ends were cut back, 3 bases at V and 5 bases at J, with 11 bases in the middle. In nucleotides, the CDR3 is TGCAGTGCTAGTATGGGGGCTTATCAGCCCCAGCATTTT. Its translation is CSASMGAYQPQHF.

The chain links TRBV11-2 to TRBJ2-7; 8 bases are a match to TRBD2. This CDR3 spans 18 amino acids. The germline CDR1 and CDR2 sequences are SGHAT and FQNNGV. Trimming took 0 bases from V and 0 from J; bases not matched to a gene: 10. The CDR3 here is CASSLDGGRPLFSYEQYF. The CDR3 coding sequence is TGTGCCAGCAGCTTAGACGGCGGGAGGCCCCTATTCTCCTACGAGCAGTACTTC.

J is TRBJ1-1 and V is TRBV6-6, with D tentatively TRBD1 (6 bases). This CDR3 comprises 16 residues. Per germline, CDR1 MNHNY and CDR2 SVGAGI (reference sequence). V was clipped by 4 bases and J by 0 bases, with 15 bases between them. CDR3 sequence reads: CASSSPGHKMNTEAFF. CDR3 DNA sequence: TGTGCCAGCAGTTCCCCGGGACACAAGATGAACACTGAAGCTTTCTTT.

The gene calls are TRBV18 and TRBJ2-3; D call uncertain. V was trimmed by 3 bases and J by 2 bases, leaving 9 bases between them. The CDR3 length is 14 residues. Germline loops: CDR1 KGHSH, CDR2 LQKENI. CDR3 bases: TGTGCCAGCTCACCGTTACAGACCACAGATACGCAGTATTTT. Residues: CASSPLQTTDTQYF.

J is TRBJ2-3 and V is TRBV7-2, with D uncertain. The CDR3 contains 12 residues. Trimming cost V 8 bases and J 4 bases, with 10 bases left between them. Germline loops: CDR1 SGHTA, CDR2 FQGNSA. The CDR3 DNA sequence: TGTGCCAGCGTCCCTGACTCAGATACGCAGTATTTT. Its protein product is CASVPDSDTQYF.

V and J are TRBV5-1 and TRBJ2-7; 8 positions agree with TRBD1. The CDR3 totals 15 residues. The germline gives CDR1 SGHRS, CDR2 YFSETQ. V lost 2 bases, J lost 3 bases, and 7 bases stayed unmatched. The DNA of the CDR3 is TGCGCCAGCAGCTTAGGGACAGGAAAGATCTACGAGCAGTACTTC. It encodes CASSLGTGKIYEQYF. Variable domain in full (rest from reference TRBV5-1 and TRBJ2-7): KAGVTQTPRYLIKTRGQQVTLSCSPISGHRSVSWYQQTPGQGLQFLFEYFSETQRNKGNFPGRFSGRQFSNSRSEMNVSTLELGDSALYLCASSLGTGKIYEQYFGPGTRLTVT.

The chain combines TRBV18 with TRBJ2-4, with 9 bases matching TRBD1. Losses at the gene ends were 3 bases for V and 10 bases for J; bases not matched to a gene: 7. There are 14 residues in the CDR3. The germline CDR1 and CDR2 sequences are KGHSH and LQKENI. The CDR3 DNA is TGTGCCAGCTCACCGGGTTTACAGGGGGCTATTCAGTACTTC. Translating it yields CASSPGLQGAIQYF.

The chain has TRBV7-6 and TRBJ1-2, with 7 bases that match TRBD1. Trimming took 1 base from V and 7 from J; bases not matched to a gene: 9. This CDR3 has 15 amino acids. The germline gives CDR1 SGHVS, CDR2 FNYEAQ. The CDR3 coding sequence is TGTGCCAGCAGCTTAGTCTCCCAGGGGGTGGCTGGCTACACCTTC. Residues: CASSLVSQGVAGYTF.